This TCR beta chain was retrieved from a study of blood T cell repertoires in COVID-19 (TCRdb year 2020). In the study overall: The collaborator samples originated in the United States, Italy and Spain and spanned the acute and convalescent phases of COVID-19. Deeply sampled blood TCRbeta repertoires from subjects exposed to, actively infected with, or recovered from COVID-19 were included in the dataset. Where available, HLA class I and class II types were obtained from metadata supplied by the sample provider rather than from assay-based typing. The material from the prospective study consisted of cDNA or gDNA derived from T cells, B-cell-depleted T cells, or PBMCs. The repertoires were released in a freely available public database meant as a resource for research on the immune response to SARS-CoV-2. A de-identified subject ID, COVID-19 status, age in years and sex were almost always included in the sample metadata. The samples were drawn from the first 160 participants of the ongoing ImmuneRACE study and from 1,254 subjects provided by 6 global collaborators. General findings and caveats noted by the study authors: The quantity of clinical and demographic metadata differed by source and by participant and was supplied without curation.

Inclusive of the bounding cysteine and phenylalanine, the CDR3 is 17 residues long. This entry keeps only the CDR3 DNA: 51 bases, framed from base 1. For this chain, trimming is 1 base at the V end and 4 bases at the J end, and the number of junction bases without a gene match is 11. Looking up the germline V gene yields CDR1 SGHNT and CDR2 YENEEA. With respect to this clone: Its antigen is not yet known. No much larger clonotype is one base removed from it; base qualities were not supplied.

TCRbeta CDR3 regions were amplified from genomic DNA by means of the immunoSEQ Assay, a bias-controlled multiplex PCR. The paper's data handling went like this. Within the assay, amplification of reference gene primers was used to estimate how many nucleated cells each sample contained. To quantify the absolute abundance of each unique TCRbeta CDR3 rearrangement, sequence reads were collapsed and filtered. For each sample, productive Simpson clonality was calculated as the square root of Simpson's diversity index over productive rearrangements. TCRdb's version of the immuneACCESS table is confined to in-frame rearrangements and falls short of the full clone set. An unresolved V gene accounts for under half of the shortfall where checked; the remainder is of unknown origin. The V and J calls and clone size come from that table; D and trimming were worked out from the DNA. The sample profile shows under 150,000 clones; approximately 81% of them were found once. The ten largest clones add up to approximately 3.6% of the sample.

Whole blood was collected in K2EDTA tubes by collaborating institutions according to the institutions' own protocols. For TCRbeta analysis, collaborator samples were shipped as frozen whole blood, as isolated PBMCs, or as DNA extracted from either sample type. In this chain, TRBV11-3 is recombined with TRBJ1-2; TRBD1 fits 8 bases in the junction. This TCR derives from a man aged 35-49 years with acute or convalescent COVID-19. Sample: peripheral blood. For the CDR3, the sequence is CASSLVDRVLWSYGYTF. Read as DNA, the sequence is TGTGCCAGCAGCTTAGTGGACAGGGTTCTTTGGAGCTATGGCTACACCTTC. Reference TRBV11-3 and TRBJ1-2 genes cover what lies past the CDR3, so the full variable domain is EAGVVQSPRYKIIEKKQPVAFWCNPISGHNTLYWYLQNLGQGPELLIRYENEEAVDDSQLPKDRFSAERLKGVDSTLKIQPAELGDSAVYLCASSLVDRVLWSYGYTFGSGTRLTVV.